This is a list of T cell receptor beta chains from one sample in a study of T cell changes during pregnancy in multiple sclerosis. Profiled with immunoSEQ multiplex PCR; TCRdb holds only in-frame clones, not every one. The data show about 36,000 clones, 75% to 95% seen once. The sequences come from CD4+ T cells from peripheral blood mononuclear cells, collected in the second trimester of pregnancy. Receptor source: a female donor in good health, enrolled as a control in a pregnancy study. Each CDR3 is given with its conserved first and last residue. Each record gives: V gene, J gene, D gene, clone size, CDR3 DNA, CDR3 protein. The D gene is left open where the match is weak. Some rows mark clone size as missing; the rest say once, few, many or name a class of expanded clone.

TRBV27	TRBJ1-2	NA	NA	TGTGCCAGCAGTCCAGGTGTTTGGCATGGCTACACCTTC	CASSPGVWHGYTF
TRBV19	TRBJ1-6	TRBD1	few	TGTGCCAGTAGTACGAACCTACCGACAGGGATGGGTTCACCCCTCCACTTT	CASSTNLPTGMGSPLHF
TRBV28	TRBJ1-6	TRBD1	NA	TGTGCCAGCAGTTCGGGGACAGTCTATAATTCACCCCTCCACTTT	CASSSGTVYNSPLHF
TRBV15	TRBJ1-4	NA	NA	TGTGCCACCAGACGACGGGAGGGTGGGCCAACTAATGAAAAACTGTTTTTT	CATRRREGGPTNEKLFF
TRBV9	TRBJ2-3	TRBD2	NA	TGTGCCAGCAGCGTTGAACCTAGCGGGGGGAGCACAGATACGCAGTATTTT	CASSVEPSGGSTDTQYF
TRBV4-1	TRBJ2-1	TRBD2	NA	TGCGCCAGCAGCCAAGAACTAGCGCAGAATGAGCAGTTCTTC	CASSQELAQNEQFF
TRBV7-8	TRBJ2-2	NA	NA	TGTGCCAGCAGCTTAGCGGCCCGGGGGAACACCGGGGAGCTGTTTTTT	CASSLAARGNTGELFF
TRBV27	TRBJ1-4	NA	once	TGTGCCAGCGCCCTGGGGGGTACTAATGAAAAACTGTTTTTT	CASALGGTNEKLFF
TRBV7-2	TRBJ2-1	NA	few	TGTGCCAGCAGCTTGTGGAGGAACGGGTTTGGGGTCAATGAGCAGTTCTTC	CASSLWRNGFGVNEQFF
TRBV2	TRBJ2-6	NA	NA	TGTGCCAGCACCGGTCATGCTTCAGGATACGGGGCCAACGTCCTGACTTTC	CASTGHASGYGANVLTF
TRBV28	TRBJ2-7	TRBD1	NA	TGTGCCAGCAGTGGACAGGGGGCGGGCTACGAGCAGTACTTC	CASSGQGAGYEQYF
TRBV7-9	TRBJ1-2	NA	NA	TGTGCCAGCAGCTTTTCAACAGGGAATGGCTACACCTTC	CASSFSTGNGYTF
TRBV7-9	TRBJ2-3	TRBD2	NA	TGTGCCAGCAGCTTCGGAGCGGGGAACACAGATACGCAGTATTTT	CASSFGAGNTDTQYF
TRBV5-1	TRBJ2-1	NA	NA	TGCGCCAGCACTGGGGGGACCGACTACAATGAGCAGTTCTTC	CASTGGTDYNEQFF
TRBV4-1	TRBJ2-1	NA	NA	TGCGCCAGCCTAGCCCGCCCAAGCTCCTACAATGAGCAGTTCTTC	CASLARPSSYNEQFF
TRBV1	TRBJ2-2	NA	few	TGCACCAGCAGCCAGACCTCGACTAGCGGGAGCTTGTTAGGCACCGGGGAGCTGTTTTTT	CTSSQTSTSGSLLGTGELFF
TRBV20-1	TRBJ2-3	NA	NA	TGCAGTGCTGGGCGAGATACGCAGTATTTT	CSAGRDTQYF
TRBV18	TRBJ1-1	TRBD1	once	TGTGCCAGCTCACCACCTATGGGACAGGGTCTGCGCACTGAAGCTTTCTTT	CASSPPMGQGLRTEAFF
TRBV6-6	TRBJ2-7	NA	NA	TGTGCCAGCATCAGCGGCAGCGCCGAGCAGTACTTC	CASISGSAEQYF
TRBV6-1	TRBJ2-7	NA	NA	TGTGCCAGCAGTGACAGGGTCATGGTGGGGCAGTACTTC	CASSDRVMVGQYF
TRBV7-3	TRBJ2-5	NA	NA	TGTGCCAGCAGCAACGGGGTCAACCAAGAGACCCAGTACTTC	CASSNGVNQETQYF
TRBV5-1	TRBJ1-1	NA	NA	TGCGCCAGCAGCTGGGGGAGGGTTGTTGTGGGGACTGAAGCTTTCTTT	CASSWGRVVVGTEAFF
TRBV4-2	TRBJ2-3	TRBD2	NA	TGTGCCAGCAGCCCCACGGGAGCGGGAGGGCCACCAGATACGCAGTATTTT	CASSPTGAGGPPDTQYF
TRBV27	TRBJ1-6	NA	few	TGTGCCAGCAGGAAGCTACAGGGTACCCATTCACCCCTCCACTTT	CASRKLQGTHSPLHF
TRBV7-9	TRBJ2-7	NA	NA	TGTGCCAGCAGCTTACTAGGGAGCTCCTACGAGCAGTACTTC	CASSLLGSSYEQYF
TRBV18	TRBJ1-2	TRBD1	NA	TGTGCCAGCTCGGAACAGGGGAATGGCTACACCTTC	CASSEQGNGYTF
TRBV28	TRBJ1-3	TRBD1	NA	TGTGCCAGCAGTTCCGTTCGACAGGGCGGCACCATATATTTT	CASSSVRQGGTIYF
TRBV19	TRBJ2-7	NA	once	TGTGCCAGTAGTATTAGCCCAATCTACGAGCAGTACTTC	CASSISPIYEQYF
TRBV7-9	TRBJ2-5	NA	NA	TGTGCCAGCAGCTTCCGGGAGAATAAAGAGACCCAGTACTTC	CASSFRENKETQYF
TRBV6-1	TRBJ1-5	NA	NA	TGTGCCAGCAGTGAAAAGTCGCGGTTGAATCAGCCCCAGCATTTT	CASSEKSRLNQPQHF
TRBV28	TRBJ1-2	NA	NA	TGTGCCAGCAGTTCTCCCCCTTTTTATGGCTACACCTTC	CASSSPPFYGYTF